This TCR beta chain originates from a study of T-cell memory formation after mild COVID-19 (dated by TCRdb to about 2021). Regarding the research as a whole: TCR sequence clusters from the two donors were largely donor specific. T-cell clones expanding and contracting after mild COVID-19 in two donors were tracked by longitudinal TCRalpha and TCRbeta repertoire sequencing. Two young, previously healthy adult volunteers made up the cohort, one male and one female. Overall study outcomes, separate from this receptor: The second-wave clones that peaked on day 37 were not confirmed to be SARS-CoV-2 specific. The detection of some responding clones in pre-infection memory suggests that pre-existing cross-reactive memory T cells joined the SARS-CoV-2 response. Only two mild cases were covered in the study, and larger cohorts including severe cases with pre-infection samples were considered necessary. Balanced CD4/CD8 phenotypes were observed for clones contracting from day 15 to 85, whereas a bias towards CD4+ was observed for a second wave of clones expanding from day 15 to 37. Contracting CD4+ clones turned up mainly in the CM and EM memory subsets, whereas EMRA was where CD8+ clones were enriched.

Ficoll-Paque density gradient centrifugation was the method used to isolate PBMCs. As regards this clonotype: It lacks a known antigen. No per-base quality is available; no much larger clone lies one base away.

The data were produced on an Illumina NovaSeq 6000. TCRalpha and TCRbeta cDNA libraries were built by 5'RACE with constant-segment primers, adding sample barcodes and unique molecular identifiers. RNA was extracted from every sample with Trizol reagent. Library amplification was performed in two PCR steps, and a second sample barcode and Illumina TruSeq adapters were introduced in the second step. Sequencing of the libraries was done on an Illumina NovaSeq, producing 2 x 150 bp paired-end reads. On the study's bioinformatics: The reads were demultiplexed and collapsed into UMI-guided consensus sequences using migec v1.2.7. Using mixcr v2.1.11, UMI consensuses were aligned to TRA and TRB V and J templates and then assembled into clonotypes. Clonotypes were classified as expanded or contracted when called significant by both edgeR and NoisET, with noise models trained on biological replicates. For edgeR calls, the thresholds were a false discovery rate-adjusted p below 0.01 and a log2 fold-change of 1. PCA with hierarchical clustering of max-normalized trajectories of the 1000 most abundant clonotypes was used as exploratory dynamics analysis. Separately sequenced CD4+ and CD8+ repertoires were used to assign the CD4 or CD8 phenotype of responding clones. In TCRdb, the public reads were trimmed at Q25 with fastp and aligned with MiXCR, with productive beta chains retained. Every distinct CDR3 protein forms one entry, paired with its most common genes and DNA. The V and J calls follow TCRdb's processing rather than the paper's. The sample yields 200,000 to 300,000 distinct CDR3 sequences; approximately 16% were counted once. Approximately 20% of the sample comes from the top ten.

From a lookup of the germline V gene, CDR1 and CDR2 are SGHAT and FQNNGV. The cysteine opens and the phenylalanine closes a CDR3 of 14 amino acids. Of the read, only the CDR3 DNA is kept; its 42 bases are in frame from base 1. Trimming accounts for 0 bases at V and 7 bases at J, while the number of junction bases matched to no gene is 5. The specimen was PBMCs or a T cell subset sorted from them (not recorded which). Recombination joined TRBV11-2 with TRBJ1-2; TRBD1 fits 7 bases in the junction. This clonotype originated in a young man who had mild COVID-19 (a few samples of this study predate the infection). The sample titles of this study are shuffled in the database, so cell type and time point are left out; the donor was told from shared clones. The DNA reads TGTGCCAGCAGCTTAGATCTTCAGGGGGGTGGCTACACCTTC. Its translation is CASSLDLQGGGYTF.